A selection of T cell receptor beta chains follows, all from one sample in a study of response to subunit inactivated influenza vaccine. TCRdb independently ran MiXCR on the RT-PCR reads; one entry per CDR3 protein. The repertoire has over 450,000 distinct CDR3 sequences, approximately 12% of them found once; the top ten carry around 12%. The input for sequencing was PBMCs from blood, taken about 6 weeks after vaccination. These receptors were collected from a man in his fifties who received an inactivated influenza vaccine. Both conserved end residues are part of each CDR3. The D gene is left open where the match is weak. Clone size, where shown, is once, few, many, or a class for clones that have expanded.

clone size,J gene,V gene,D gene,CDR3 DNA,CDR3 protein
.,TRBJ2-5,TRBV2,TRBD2,TGTGCCAGCAGTTCAGAGACTAGCGGGGTCGAGACCCAGTACTTC,CASSSETSGVETQYF
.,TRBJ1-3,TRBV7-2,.,TGTGCCAGCAGCTTAGTATGGGGGTCTGGAAACACCATATATTTT,CASSLVWGSGNTIYF
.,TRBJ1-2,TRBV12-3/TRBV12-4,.,TGTGCCAGCAGTTTATTATACAGGGCGGGGTATGGCTACACCTTC,CASSLLYRAGYGYTF
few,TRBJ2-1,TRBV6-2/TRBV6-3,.,TGTGCCAGCAGAGTTAGGGTCGGGACCCGAAACCCGGATGAGCAGTTCTTC,CASRVRVGTRNPDEQFF
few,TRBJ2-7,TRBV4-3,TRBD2,TGCGCCAGCAGCCAAGATGTCGCTAGCGGGAACTACGAGCAGTACTTC,CASSQDVASGNYEQYF
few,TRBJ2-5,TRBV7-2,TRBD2,TGTGCCAGCAGCTTAGCTGTCGGCAGGGCTCTAGCGGGGGACCTCCAAGAGACCCAGTACTTC,CASSLAVGRALAGDLQETQYF
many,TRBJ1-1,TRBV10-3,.,TGTGCCATCAGTGAGTCGGGCAGTAACACTGAAGCTTTCTTT,CAISESGSNTEAFF
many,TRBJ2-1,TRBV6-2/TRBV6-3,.,TGTGCCAGCAGCGGTTTTACGGTGACAACCTACAATGAGCAGTTCTTC,CASSGFTVTTYNEQFF
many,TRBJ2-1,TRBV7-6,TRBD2,TGTGCCAGCAGCTCCCTTCCCCAGCGGGGGGGCGTTGAGCAGTTCTTC,CASSSLPQRGGVEQFF
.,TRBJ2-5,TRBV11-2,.,TGTGCCAGCAGCTTCTTTGGCGGCCCTACGGGGGTACAAGAGACCCAGTACTTC,CASSFFGGPTGVQETQYF
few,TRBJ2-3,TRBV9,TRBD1,TGTGCCAGCAGCGTAGAGCAGGGGGATTCAGATACGCAGTATTTT,CASSVEQGDSDTQYF
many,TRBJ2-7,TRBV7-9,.,TGTGCCAGCAGCTTGGCAGGGCTTTCCTACGAGCAGTACTTC,CASSLAGLSYEQYF
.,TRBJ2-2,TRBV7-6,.,TGTGCCAGCAGCTTCTCTTACGGGCCTGATACCGGGGAGCTGTTTTTT,CASSFSYGPDTGELFF
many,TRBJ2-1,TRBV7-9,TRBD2,TGTGCCAGCAGCTTAGGTCGGGGCGGGGGAAGCTACAATGAGCAGTTCTTC,CASSLGRGGGSYNEQFF
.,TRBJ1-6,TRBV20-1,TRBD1,TGCAGTGCAGGGACAGGGTGGAATTCACCCCTCCACTTT,CSAGTGWNSPLHF
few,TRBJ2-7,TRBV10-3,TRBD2,TGTGCCATCAGGGGACTAGCGGGAGAAAACTACGAGCAGTACTTC,CAIRGLAGENYEQYF
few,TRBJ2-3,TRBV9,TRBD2,TGTGCCAGCAGCGAGCCCAGACTAGCGGGAGTTACGGGGGCACCCACAGATACGCAGTATTTT,CASSEPRLAGVTGAPTDTQYF
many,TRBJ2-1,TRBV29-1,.,TGCAGCGTTGAACCCAGATACGGCAATGAGCAGTTCTTC,CSVEPRYGNEQFF
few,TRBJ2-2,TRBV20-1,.,TGCAGTGCTATACAGGGTCCCACCGGGGAGCTGTTTTTT,CSAIQGPTGELFF
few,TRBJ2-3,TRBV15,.,TGTGCCACCAGCAGAGATAAGGGGTATACGCAGTATTTT,CATSRDKGYTQYF
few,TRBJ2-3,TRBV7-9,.,TGTGCCAGCAGCGAACTCACAGATACGCAGTATTTT,CASSELTDTQYF
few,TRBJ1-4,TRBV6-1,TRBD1,TGTGCCAGCAGCCCATTCGGGGACAGGGTGAATGAAAAACTGTTTTTT,CASSPFGDRVNEKLFF
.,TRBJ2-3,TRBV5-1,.,TGCGCCAGCAGCGCCTTCGGCGGGGATACGCAGTATTTT,CASSAFGGDTQYF
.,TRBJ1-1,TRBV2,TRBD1,TGTGCCAGCAGTGAATATCGGCAGGGGGTCTCTGAAGCTTTCTTT,CASSEYRQGVSEAFF
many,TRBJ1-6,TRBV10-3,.,TGTGCCATCACTCATGGAGCATCCAATTCACCCCTCCACTTT,CAITHGASNSPLHF
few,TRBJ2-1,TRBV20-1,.,TGCAGTGCTAGGGCGCCCCCAGTCTGGGAGCAGTTCTTC,CSARAPPVWEQFF
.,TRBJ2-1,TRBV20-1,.,TGCAGTGCTAGAGGGCGGGGAGACTACAATGAGCAGTTCTTC,CSARGRGDYNEQFF
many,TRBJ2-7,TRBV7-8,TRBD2,TGTGCCAGCAGCTTACCAGCGGGATGGGGACCCGAGCAGTACTTC,CASSLPAGWGPEQYF
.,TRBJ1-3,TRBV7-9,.,TGTGCCAGCAGCTCCGCCTTGTTCTCTGGAAACACCATATATTTT,CASSSALFSGNTIYF
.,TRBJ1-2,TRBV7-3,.,TGTGCCAGCAGCTTAACGGGTTATCGGGACATAGATGGCTACACCTTC,CASSLTGYRDIDGYTF
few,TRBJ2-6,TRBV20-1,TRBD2,TGCAGTGCTAGGGTCGACCCGAGCGGGACCGACTACTCTGGGGCCAACGTCCTGACTTTC,CSARVDPSGTDYSGANVLTF
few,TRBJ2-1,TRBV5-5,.,TGTGCCAGCAGCTTGGCCTTAGAAAATGAGCAGTTCTTC,CASSLALENEQFF
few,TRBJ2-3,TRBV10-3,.,TGTGCCATCACGGGACACCGCACAGATACGCAGTATTTT,CAITGHRTDTQYF
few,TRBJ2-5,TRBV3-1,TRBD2,TGTGCCAGCAGCCAAGATAGGAAACTAGCGGGAGGGACCCAGTACTTC,CASSQDRKLAGGTQYF
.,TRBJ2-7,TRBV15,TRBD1,TGTGCCACCTCTATGGAACAGGGGGCCTCCTACGAGCAGTACTTC,CATSMEQGASYEQYF
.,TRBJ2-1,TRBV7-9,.,TGTGCCAGTGTCGCGGGGAGCTCCTACAATGAGCAGTTCTTC,CASVAGSSYNEQFF
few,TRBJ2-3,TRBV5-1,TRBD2,TGCGCCAGCAGGACGACTAGCGGGTTTTCCGTTACGCAGTATTTT,CASRTTSGFSVTQYF
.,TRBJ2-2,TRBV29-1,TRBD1,TGCAGCGCGAAAGCCGGGACAGGGGGGACCGGGGAGCTGTTTTTT,CSAKAGTGGTGELFF
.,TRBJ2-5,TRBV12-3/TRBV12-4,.,TGTGCCAGCAGTTTAGCGCTAGGAGGCGGCGAGACCCAGTACTTC,CASSLALGGGETQYF
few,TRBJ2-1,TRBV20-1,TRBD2,TGCAGTGCTAGAGTTTCTAGCGGGGGAGCCGGCCCCAATGAGCAGTTCTTC,CSARVSSGGAGPNEQFF
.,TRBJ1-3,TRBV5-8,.,TGTGCCAGCAGCTTGTCTGCAGGGTACCGAAACACCATATATTTT,CASSLSAGYRNTIYF
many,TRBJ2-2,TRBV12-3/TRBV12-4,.,TGTGCCAGCAGTTTCGGGATAGGGCCCACCGGGGAGCTGTTTTTT,CASSFGIGPTGELFF
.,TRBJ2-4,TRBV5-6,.,TGTGCCAGCAGCTTGCGCGGCGCATCAGCCAAAAACATTCAGTACTTC,CASSLRGASAKNIQYF
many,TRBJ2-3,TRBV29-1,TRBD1,TGCAGCGCTCGGGTCACCGGGACAGGGAGCACAGATACGCAGTATTTT,CSARVTGTGSTDTQYF
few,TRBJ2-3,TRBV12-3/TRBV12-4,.,TGTGCCAGCAGTTTCTCGGGGACGGGGGATACGCAGTATTTT,CASSFSGTGDTQYF
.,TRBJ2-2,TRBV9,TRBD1,TGTGCCAGCAGCGGAAATCCCGGGACAGCTAACACCGGGGAGCTGTTTTTT,CASSGNPGTANTGELFF
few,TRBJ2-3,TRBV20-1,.,TGCAGTGCCGCCATTGGGAGTCTAGCCCCGGGAGATACGCAGTATTTT,CSAAIGSLAPGDTQYF
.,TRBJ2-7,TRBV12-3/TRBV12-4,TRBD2,TGTGCCAGCAGCATAGCGGGGGGTCTCTACGAGCAGTACTTC,CASSIAGGLYEQYF
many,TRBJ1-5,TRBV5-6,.,TGTGCCAGCAGTTTACGGGGACCCGGGACACAACATTTT,CASSLRGPGTQHF
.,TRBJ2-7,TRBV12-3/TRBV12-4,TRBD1,TGTGCCAGCACCCCGGGACAGGGATCTAACGAGCAGTACTTC,CASTPGQGSNEQYF
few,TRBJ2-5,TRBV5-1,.,TGCGCCAGCAGCTGGAGACTCGGAACCCAAGAGACCCAGTACTTC,CASSWRLGTQETQYF
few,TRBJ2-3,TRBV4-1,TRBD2,TGCGCCAGCAGCCAAGAGTCTAGCGGGGGCACCAGGGCAGATACGCAGTATTTT,CASSQESSGGTRADTQYF
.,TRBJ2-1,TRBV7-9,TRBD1,TGTGCCAGCAGCCCAATGGGACAGTCTTCCTACAATGAGCAGTTCTTC,CASSPMGQSSYNEQFF
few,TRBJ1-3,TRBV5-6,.,TGTGCCAGCAGCTTGGGGACAGCGGCAAACTCTGGAAACACCATATATTTT,CASSLGTAANSGNTIYF
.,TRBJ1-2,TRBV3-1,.,TGTGCCAGCAGCCAAGGGGGACCGCTTAACTATGGCTACACCTTC,CASSQGGPLNYGYTF
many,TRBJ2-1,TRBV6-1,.,TGTGCCAGCAGTGAAGGGGGGGGCTTTGAGCAGTTCTTC,CASSEGGGFEQFF
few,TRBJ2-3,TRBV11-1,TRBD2,TGTGCCAGCAGCTCCTTTGACTTAGCGGGGGACCCCACAGATACGCAGTATTTT,CASSSFDLAGDPTDTQYF